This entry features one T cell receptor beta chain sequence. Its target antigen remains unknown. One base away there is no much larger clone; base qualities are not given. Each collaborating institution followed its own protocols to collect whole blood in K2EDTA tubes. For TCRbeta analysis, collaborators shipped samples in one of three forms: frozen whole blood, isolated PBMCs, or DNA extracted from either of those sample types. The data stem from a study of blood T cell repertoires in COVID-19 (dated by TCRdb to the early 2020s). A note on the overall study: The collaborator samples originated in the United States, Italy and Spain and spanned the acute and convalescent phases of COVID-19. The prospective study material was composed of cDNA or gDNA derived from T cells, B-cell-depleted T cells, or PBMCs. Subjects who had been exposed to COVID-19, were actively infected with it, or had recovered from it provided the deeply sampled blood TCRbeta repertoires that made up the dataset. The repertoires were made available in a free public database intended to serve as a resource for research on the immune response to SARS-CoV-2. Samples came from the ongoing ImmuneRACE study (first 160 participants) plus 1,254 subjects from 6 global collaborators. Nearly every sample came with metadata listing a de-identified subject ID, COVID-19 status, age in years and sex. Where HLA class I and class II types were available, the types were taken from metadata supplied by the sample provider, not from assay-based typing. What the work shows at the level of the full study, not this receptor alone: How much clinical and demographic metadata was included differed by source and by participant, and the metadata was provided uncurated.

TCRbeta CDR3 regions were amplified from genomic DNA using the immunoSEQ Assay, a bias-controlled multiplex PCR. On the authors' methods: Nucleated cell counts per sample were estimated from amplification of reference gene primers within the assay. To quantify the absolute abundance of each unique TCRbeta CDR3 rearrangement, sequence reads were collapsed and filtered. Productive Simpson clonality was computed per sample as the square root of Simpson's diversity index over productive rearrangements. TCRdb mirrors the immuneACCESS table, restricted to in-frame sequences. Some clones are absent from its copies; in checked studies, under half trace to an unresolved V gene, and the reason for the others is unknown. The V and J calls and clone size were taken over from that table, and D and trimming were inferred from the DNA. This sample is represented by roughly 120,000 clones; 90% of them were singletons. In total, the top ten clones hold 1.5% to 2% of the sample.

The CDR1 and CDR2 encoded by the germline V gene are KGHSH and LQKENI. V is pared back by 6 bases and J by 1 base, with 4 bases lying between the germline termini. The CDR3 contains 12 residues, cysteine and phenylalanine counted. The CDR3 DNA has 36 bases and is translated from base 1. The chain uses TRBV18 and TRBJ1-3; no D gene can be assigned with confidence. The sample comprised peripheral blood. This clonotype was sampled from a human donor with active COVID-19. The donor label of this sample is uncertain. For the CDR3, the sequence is CASSPSGNTIYF. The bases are TGTGCCAGCTCCCCTTCTGGAAACACCATATATTTT.